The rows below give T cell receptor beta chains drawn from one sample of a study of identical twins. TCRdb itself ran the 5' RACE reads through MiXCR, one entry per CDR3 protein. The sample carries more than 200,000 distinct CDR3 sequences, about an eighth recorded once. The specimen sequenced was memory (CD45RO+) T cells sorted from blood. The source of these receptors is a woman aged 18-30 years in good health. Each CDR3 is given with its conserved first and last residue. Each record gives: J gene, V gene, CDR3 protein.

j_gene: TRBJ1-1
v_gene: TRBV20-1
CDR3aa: CSARDQGMNTEAFF

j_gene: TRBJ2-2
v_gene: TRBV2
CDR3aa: CASSAASSYTGELFF

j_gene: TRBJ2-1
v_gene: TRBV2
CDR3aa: CASSERLVWQFF

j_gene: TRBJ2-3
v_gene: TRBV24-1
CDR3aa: CATSDSGWDRSTDTQYF

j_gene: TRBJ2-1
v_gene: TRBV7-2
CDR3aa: CASSQAGGAQTEQFF

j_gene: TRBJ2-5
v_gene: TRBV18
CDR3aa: CASSRRGETQYF

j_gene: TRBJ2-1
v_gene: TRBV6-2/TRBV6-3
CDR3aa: CASSYSTVTDEQFF

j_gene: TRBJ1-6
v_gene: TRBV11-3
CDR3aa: CASSSMWGANSPLHF

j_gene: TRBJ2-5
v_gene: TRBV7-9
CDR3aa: CASSLNGKSGETQYF

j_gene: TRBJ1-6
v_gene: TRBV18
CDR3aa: CASSRDDGISPLHF